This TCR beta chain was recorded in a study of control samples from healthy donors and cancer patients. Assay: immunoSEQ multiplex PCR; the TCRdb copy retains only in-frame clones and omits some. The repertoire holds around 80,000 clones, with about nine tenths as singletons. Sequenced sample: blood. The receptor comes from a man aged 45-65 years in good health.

The CDR3 DNA sequence: TGTGCCAGCAGTGAACAGGGATATGGGAAGCCCCAGCATTTT. It specifies CASSEQGYGKPQHF. This chain links TRBV6-1 with TRBJ1-5; weak D call: TRBD1 (5 bases). V lost 2 bases and J 8 bases, leaving 13 bases between the germline ends. The germline V gene has CDR1 MNHNS and CDR2 SASEGT. The CDR3 has 14 residues.